This T cell receptor beta chain was sequenced in a study of response to subunit inactivated influenza vaccine. Regarding the study as a whole: Authors suggested seasonal influenza vaccinations each recruit few new T cells.

The table lists this clonotype with a few counts. What it binds is not known. TCRdb reprocessed the RT-PCR reads with MiXCR, giving one entry per CDR3 protein. The sample lists hundreds of thousands of distinct CDR3 sequences, 7.6% seen once, with under 15% in the top ten. Sequencing used PBMCs from blood, obtained approximately 25 months after vaccination. The TCR comes from a man in his fifties or sixties who received an inactivated influenza vaccine.

Written as DNA, the CDR3 is TGCAGTGCTAGAGACTTGGGGGGGAGAGAGACCCAGTACTTC. Translating it yields CSARDLGGRETQYF. The rearrangement uses TRBV20-1 and TRBJ2-5, with 7 positions matching TRBD2. V lost 0 bases, J lost 4 bases, and 5 bases stayed unmatched. This CDR3 is built from 14 residues. CDR1 DFQATT and CDR2 SNEGSKA come from the germline V gene (reference sequence).